Each of the 20 T cell receptor beta chains below was sequenced from the same sample in a study of T cell responses to AZD1222 COVID-19 vaccine (dated by TCRdb to 2020 to 2022). Receptor libraries were prepared by the immunoSEQ multiplex PCR assay. TCRdb took over this immuneACCESS table, retaining in-frame rearrangements with V and J assigned. Such tables are incomplete; in checked studies, under half of the missing clones stem from an unresolved V gene, and the remainder is unexplained. The sample has 100,000 to 150,000 clones on record, 85% to 95% of them singletons. In total, the top ten clones hold 5% of the sample. The time point tag for this specimen amounts to: about 28 days (+/-7) after the second vaccine dose. The source material was peripheral blood, sampled 28 days after the second AZD1222 dose. The receptors come from an adult who received the AZD1222 COVID-19 vaccine.

The chain carries TRBV6-1 and TRBJ2-5, with D tentatively TRBD1 or TRBD2 (5 bases each). CDR3 length: 14 amino acids. Deletions cut 0 bases from V and 1 base from J, with 6 bases between. Germline values: CDR1 MNHNS, CDR2 SASEGT. The CDR3 protein is CASSEAGVQETQYF. CDR3 bases: TGTGCCAGCAGTGAAGCGGGGGTCCAAGAGACCCAGTACTTC.

The rearrangement joins TRBV6-1 to TRBJ1-2; 9 bases match TRBD1. V trimming: 2 bases; J trimming: 9 bases; junction bases outside the gene matches: 4. This CDR3 is built from 13 residues. CDR1 and CDR2 (germline): MNHNS, SASEGT. The CDR3 DNA reads as TGTGCCAGCAGTGAAAGGGACAGGGATAGCTACACCTTC. Translating it yields CASSERDRDSYTF.

In this sample, this clone turned up a few times. The chain links TRBV2 to TRBJ1-5, with no clear D. Per germline, CDR1 SNHLY and CDR2 FYNNEI. The CDR3 length is 13 residues. Deletions cut 0 bases from V and 9 bases from J, with 9 bases between. Here the CDR3 DNA reads TGTGCCAGCAGTGAAGCGCTTCACAGGCCCCAGCATTTT. Translation: CASSEALHRPQHF.

This sequence joins TRBV12-3 or TRBV12-4 and TRBJ1-4, with D possibly matching TRBD1 (5 bases). Trimming took 6 bases from V and 6 from J, leaving 11 bases between them. There are 13 residues in the CDR3. The CDR3 nucleotides read TGTGCCAGCAGGGTCCGGGGGTATGAAAAACTGTTTTTT. It is translated as CASRVRGYEKLFF.

The chain carries TRBV2 and TRBJ1-5; D gene ambiguous. The germline V gene has CDR1 SNHLY and CDR2 FYNNEI. The CDR3 runs 14 residues. V was pared by 4 bases and J by 3 bases, with 10 bases between. The CDR3 DNA follows: TGTGCCAGCAGTGTCTACACCACCAATCAGCCCCAGCATTTT. Its translation is CASSVYTTNQPQHF.

CDR3 protein: CASSRDWGGETQYF. The CDR3 DNA follows: TGTGCCAGCAGCCGGGACTGGGGAGGGGAGACCCAGTACTTC. This rearrangement joins TRBV3-1 (or the pseudogene TRBV3-2) to TRBJ2-5; TRBD2 aligns across 7 bases. The CDR3 runs 14 residues. V gave up 4 bases and J gave up 5 bases; unmatched junction bases: 7. Per the germline V gene, CDR1 is LGHDT and CDR2 is YNNKEL (reference sequence).

The chain uses TRBV6-6 and TRBJ2-5, with 12 bases fitting TRBD1. Germline-derived CDR1 and CDR2 are MNHNY and SVGAGI (reference sequence). This CDR3 contains 15 residues. J was trimmed by 4 bases and V by 2 bases; bases with no gene match: 2. The CDR3 is CASSYAGQGAETQYF. In nucleotides, the CDR3 is TGTGCCAGCAGTTACGCGGGACAGGGGGCAGAGACCCAGTACTTC.

This chain uses TRBV20-1 with TRBJ2-6, with D possibly being TRBD1 (6 bases). Germline CDR1 is DFQATT and CDR2 is SNEGSKA (reference sequence). The CDR3 covers 18 residues. Trimming left V 3 bases short and J 0 bases short, with 18 bases between. CDR3 in amino acids: CSASPGTTTISGANVLTF. The CDR3 region has the DNA TGCAGTGCTAGTCCCGGGACAACCACTATCTCTGGGGCCAACGTCCTGACTTTC.

The V gene is TRBV6-5, the J gene TRBJ2-5; the match to TRBD2 covers 11 bases. The length of the CDR3 is 15 residues. CDR1 is MNHEY and CDR2 is SVGAGI in the germline V gene. V dropped 6 bases and J dropped 4; count of bases not matched to a gene: 7. CDR3 sequence: CASRRTSGFSETQYF. As DNA, the CDR3 is TGTGCCAGCAGACGGACTAGCGGGTTCTCAGAGACCCAGTACTTC.

This chain uses TRBV10-3 with TRBJ2-6; 7 nucleotides agree with TRBD1. Germline V lookup: CDR1 ENHRY, CDR2 SYGVKD. Trimming cost V 3 bases and J 0 bases; bases outside gene matches: 8. The CDR3 covers 18 residues. In DNA form, the CDR3 reads TGTGCCATCAGTGACCACGGGACAGCTAACTCTGGGGCCAACGTCCTGACTTTC. This sequence encodes CAISDHGTANSGANVLTF.

The rearrangement uses TRBV11-2 and TRBJ2-7, with D hard to call. CDR1 SGHAT and CDR2 FQNNGV come from the germline V gene. Trimming took off 8 bases at V and 3 bases at J, with 11 bases between the two ends. The CDR3 is 12 residues long. The CDR3 region has the DNA TGTGCCAGCGGAGCAGGCAACTACGAGCAGTACTTC. Its protein is CASGAGNYEQYF.

Only a few counts were recorded for this clone. In DNA, the CDR3 is TGCGCCAGCAGCCAAGAGCATGGGCAGGGGAAAGGCTACACCTTC. It codes for CASSQEHGQGKGYTF. The V gene is TRBV4-3, the J gene TRBJ1-2, with D possibly being TRBD1 (6 bases). CDR3 length: 15 amino acids. Germline V CDR1 and CDR2: LGHNA, YSLEER. With 0 bases removed from V and 8 bases from J, the gap between germline ends came to 16 bases.

The CDR3 region is CASSLAQGGDGYTF. As DNA, the CDR3 is TGCGCCAGCAGCTTGGCCCAGGGGGGCGATGGCTACACCTTC. The chain uses TRBV5-1 and TRBJ1-2; 7 nucleotides line up with TRBD1. The V gene's germline CDR1 is SGHRS and CDR2 YFSETQ. The CDR3 length is 14 residues. J was trimmed by 6 bases and V by 0 bases; bases with no gene match: 5.

The J gene is TRBJ2-1, the V gene TRBV7-2; D ambiguous. The CDR3 has 12 amino acids. Trimming removed 5 bases from V and 8 bases from J, with 10 bases in between. Germline V CDR1 and CDR2: SGHTA, FQGNSA. DNA of the CDR3: TGTGCCAGCAGCCGAGGTCCCGATGAGCAGTTCTTC. Amino acid sequence: CASSRGPDEQFF.

This chain uses TRBV10-3 with TRBJ1-3; possibly TRBD1 for D (5 bases). This CDR3 is 13 amino acids long. V was clipped by 8 bases and J by 4 bases, with 12 bases between them. The germline gives CDR1 ENHRY, CDR2 SYGVKD. The CDR3 DNA reads as TGTGCCATCTCGGGGGGGGACGGAAACACCATATATTTT. This gives the protein CAISGGDGNTIYF.

The J gene is TRBJ2-5, the V gene TRBV9; 9 positions match TRBD2. Germline trimming cut 3 bases from V and 5 bases from J; bases unmatched to any gene: 5. This CDR3 region has 14 residues. Germline CDR1 SGDLS, CDR2 YYNGEE. CDR3 DNA sequence: TGTGCCAGCAGCGGAGCGGGGGGCCGGGAGACCCAGTACTTC. Its protein is CASSGAGGRETQYF.

The chain has TRBV5-1 and TRBJ2-7; D gene unclear. The CDR3 covers 11 residues. V lost 0 bases and J lost 6, with 4 bases in between. Germline V gives CDR1 SGHRS, CDR2 YFSETQ. Here the CDR3 DNA reads TGCGCCAGCAGCTTGGTAGGCGAGCAGTACTTC. It codes for CASSLVGEQYF.

This clone is a singleton in its sample. The rearrangement links TRBV2 to TRBJ1-4; 7 bases line up with TRBD1. Germline lookup yields CDR1 SNHLY and CDR2 FYNNEI. The V segment lost 4 bases and the J segment 8 bases; nucleotides outside the gene matches: 10. The CDR3 extends over 15 amino acids. For the CDR3, the DNA is TGTGCCAGCAGTGGGGCCCCACTACAGGGGGAAAAACTGTTTTTT. It specifies CASSGAPLQGEKLFF.

This chain connects TRBV28 to TRBJ2-1, with a weak D call TRBD2 (6 bases). This CDR3 spans 14 amino acids. V lost 8 bases to trimming and J lost 0 bases, with 11 bases between them. CDR1 and CDR2 from the germline V gene are MDHEN and SYDVKM. This CDR3 is CASGGRISYNEQFF. The CDR3 DNA is TGTGCCAGCGGAGGGAGAATCTCCTACAATGAGCAGTTCTTC.

V gene TRBV21-1 combines with J gene TRBJ1-2. TRBV21-1 is a recognized pseudogene. There are 15 residues in the CDR3. DNA for the CDR3: TGTGCCAGCAGCAAAGCTGGCGGGGGGAAGGATGGCTACACCTTC. Protein: CASSKAGGGKDGYTF.